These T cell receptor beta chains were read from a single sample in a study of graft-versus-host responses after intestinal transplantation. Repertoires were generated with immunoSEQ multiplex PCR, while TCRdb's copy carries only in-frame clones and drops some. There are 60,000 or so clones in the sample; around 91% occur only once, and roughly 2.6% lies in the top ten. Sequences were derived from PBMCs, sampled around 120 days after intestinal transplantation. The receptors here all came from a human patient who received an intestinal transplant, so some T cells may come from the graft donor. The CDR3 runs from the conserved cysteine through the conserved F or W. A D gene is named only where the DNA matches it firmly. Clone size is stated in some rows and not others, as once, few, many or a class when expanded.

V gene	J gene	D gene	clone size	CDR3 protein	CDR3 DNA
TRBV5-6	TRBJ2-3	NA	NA	CASSLGGPPDTQYF	TGTGCCAGCAGCTTGGGGGGGCCCCCGGATACGCAGTATTTT
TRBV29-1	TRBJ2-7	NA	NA	CSVASGAHEQYF	TGCAGCGTTGCTTCAGGGGCCCACGAGCAGTACTTC
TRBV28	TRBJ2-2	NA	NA	CASSWTRTTGELFF	TGTGCCAGCAGTTGGACCAGAACGACCGGGGAGCTGTTTTTT
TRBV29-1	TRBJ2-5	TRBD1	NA	CSVEGRGQGIETQYF	TGCAGCGTTGAAGGACGAGGACAGGGCATAGAGACCCAGTACTTC
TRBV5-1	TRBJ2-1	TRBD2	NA	CASSPTSGHNEQFF	TGCGCCAGCAGCCCCACTAGCGGCCACAATGAGCAGTTCTTC
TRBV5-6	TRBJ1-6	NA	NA	CASSSTGNSPLHF	TGTGCCAGCAGCTCTACAGGGAATTCACCCCTCCACTTT
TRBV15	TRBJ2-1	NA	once	CATSRDGRSYNEQFF	TGTGCCACCAGCAGAGACGGGCGTTCCTACAATGAGCAGTTCTTC
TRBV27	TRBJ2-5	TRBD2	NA	CASSFRAGLAGGPGETQYF	TGTGCCAGCAGTTTCCGGGCGGGACTAGCGGGAGGGCCGGGAGAGACCCAGTACTTC
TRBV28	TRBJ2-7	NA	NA	CATSGGGHPYEQYF	TGTGCCACCTCAGGGGGGGGGCATCCCTACGAGCAGTACTTC
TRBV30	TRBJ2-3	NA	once	CAWSVLFHEGPDTQYF	TGTGCCTGGAGTGTACTTTTCCATGAGGGCCCAGATACGCAGTATTTT
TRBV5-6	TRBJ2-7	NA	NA	CASSPGRSYEQYF	TGTGCCAGCAGCCCCGGTAGATCCTACGAGCAGTACTTC
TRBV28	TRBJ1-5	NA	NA	CASSLPSESSVGQNQPQHF	TGTGCCAGCAGCCTACCGTCGGAGTCCAGTGTGGGCCAGAATCAGCCCCAGCATTTT
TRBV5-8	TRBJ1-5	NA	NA	CASSVIQPQHF	TGTGCCAGCAGCGTTATCCAGCCCCAGCATTTT
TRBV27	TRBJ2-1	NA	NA	CASSLRGAGNEQFF	TGTGCCAGCAGTCTAAGGGGCGCAGGCAATGAGCAGTTCTTC
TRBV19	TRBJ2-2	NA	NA	CASSPSHSNTGELFF	TGTGCCAGTAGCCCTTCCCACAGCAACACCGGGGAGCTGTTTTTT
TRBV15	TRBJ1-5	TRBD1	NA	CATSQGAGQPQHF	TGTGCCACCAGTCAGGGGGCTGGTCAGCCCCAGCATTTT
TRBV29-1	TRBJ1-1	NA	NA	CSVVGSFYTEAFF	TGCAGCGTTGTGGGCAGCTTTTACACTGAAGCTTTCTTT
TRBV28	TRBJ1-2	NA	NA	CASSFTANPKNGYTF	TGTGCCAGCAGTTTCACGGCTAACCCTAAAAATGGCTACACCTTC
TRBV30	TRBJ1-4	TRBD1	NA	CAWSVVRGNEKLFF	TGTGCCTGGAGTGTGGTCAGGGGGAATGAAAAACTGTTTTTT
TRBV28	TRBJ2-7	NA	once	CASSYTGRYEQYF	TGTGCCAGCAGTTACACCGGGCGCTACGAGCAGTACTTC
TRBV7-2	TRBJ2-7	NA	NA	CASSLSISYEQYF	TGTGCCAGCAGCTTAAGCATCTCCTACGAGCAGTACTTC
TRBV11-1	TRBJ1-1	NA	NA	CASSLETEGEAFF	TGTGCCAGCAGCTTAGAGACAGAGGGTGAAGCTTTCTTT
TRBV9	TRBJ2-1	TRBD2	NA	CASSVAVGLATGNEQFF	TGTGCCAGCAGCGTAGCGGTAGGACTAGCGACGGGCAATGAGCAGTTCTTC
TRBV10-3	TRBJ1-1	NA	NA	CAISEAEGRNTEAFF	TGTGCCATCAGTGAGGCTGAGGGGCGGAACACTGAAGCTTTCTTT
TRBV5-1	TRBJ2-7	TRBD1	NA	CASSWGQTTYYEQYF	TGCGCCAGCAGCTGGGGACAGACCACCTACTACGAGCAGTACTTC
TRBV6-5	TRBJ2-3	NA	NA	CASSWTGAPTDTQYF	TGTGCCAGCAGTTGGACGGGGGCCCCAACAGATACGCAGTATTTT
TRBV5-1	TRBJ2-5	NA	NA	CASSLIEGETQYF	TGCGCCAGCAGCTTGATAGAGGGAGAGACCCAGTACTTC
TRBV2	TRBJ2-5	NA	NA	CASSDHGPIQETQYF	TGTGCCAGCAGTGACCACGGGCCCATTCAAGAGACCCAGTACTTC
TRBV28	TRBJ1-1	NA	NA	CASSPNLGAFVVGTEAFF	TGTGCCAGCAGTCCCAATTTGGGGGCGTTCGTCGTCGGCACTGAAGCTTTCTTT
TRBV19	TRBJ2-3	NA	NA	CASSLAWTDTQYF	TGTGCCAGTAGTCTAGCGTGGACAGATACGCAGTATTTT
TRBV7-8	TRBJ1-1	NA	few	CASSFGSGHYTEAFF	TGTGCCAGCAGCTTCGGGAGCGGACATTATACTGAAGCTTTCTTT
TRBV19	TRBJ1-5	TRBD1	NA	CASSAGQTNQPQHF	TGTGCCAGTAGTGCGGGACAGACCAATCAGCCCCAGCATTTT
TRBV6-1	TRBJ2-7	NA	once	CACEGGAYEQYF	TGTGCCTGTGAAGGGGGGGCCTACGAGCAGTACTTC
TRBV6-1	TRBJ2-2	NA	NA	CASRGHGVNTGELFF	TGTGCCAGCAGGGGACATGGGGTTAACACCGGGGAGCTGTTTTTT
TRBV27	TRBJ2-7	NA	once	CASSLSYGGGEQYF	TGTGCCAGCAGTTTATCGTATGGGGGTGGAGAGCAGTACTTC
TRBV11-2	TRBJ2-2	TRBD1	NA	CASSFIPGQGGYTGELFF	TGTGCCAGCAGCTTCATTCCGGGACAGGGGGGTTACACCGGGGAGCTGTTTTTT
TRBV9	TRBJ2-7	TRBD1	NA	CASSVDPGTEGYEQYF	TGTGCCAGCAGCGTAGACCCCGGGACAGAGGGCTACGAGCAGTACTTC
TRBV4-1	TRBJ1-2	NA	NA	CASSQVRTRNYGYTF	TGCGCCAGCAGCCAAGTTAGGACGAGAAACTATGGCTACACCTTC
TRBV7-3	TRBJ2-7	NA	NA	CASSFPDSYEQYF	TGTGCCAGCAGCTTCCCCGACAGCTACGAGCAGTACTTC
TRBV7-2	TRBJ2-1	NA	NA	CASSLVGGAEQFF	TGTGCCAGCAGCTTAGTAGGGGGTGCTGAGCAGTTCTTC
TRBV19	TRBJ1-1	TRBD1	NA	CATRGAMNTEAFF	TGTGCCACCAGGGGGGCTATGAACACTGAAGCTTTCTTT
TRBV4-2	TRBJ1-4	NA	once	CASSQESGSDNEKLFF	TGTGCCAGCAGCCAAGAATCCGGCAGCGATAATGAAAAACTGTTTTTT
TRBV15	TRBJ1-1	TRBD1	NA	CATSIETGGVEGLNTEAFF	TGTGCCACCAGCATTGAAACAGGGGGCGTGGAAGGGTTGAACACTGAAGCTTTCTTT
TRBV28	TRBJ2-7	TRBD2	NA	CASSLGGGVFYEQYF	TGTGCCAGCAGCCTCGGGGGGGGCGTATTCTACGAGCAGTACTTC
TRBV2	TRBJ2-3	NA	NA	CASRRGAWSTDTQYF	TGTGCCAGCAGAAGGGGGGCCTGGAGCACAGATACGCAGTATTTT
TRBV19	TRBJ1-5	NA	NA	CASRVLGGSNQPQHF	TGTGCCAGTAGGGTCCTGGGGGGCAGCAATCAGCCCCAGCATTTT
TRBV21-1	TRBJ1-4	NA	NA	CASSRKPGTDNEKLFF	TGTGCCAGCAGCAGAAAACCCGGGACGGACAATGAAAAACTGTTTTTT
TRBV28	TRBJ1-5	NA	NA	CASSPLDSNQPQHF	TGTGCCAGCAGTCCCCTAGACAGTAATCAGCCCCAGCATTTT
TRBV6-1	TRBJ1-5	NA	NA	CASRRQEASNQPQHF	TGTGCCAGCAGAAGACAGGAGGCGAGCAATCAGCCCCAGCATTTT
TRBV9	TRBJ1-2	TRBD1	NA	CASSATQGTWGYGYTF	TGTGCCAGCAGCGCCACACAGGGGACTTGGGGGTATGGCTACACCTTC
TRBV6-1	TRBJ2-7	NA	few	CASCRGAAYEQYF	TGTGCCAGCTGCCGGGGGGCCGCCTACGAGCAGTACTTC
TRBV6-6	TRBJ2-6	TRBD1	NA	CASSYQDRTGANVLTF	TGTGCCAGCAGTTACCAGGACAGGACTGGGGCCAACGTCCTGACTTTC
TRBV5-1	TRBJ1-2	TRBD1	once	CASSPTDRVDGYTF	TGCGCCAGCAGCCCTACGGACAGGGTCGACGGCTACACCTTC
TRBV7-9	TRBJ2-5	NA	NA	CASSLGGTQETQYF	TGTGCCAGCAGCTTAGGCGGGACCCAAGAGACCCAGTACTTC